The 15 T cell receptor beta chains presented below share a single source sample, sequenced in a study of siplizumab effects on memory and regulatory T cells. Some clones are missing from TCRdb's copy, which holds only in-frame ones; the method was immunoSEQ multiplex PCR. The repertoire has 70,000 or so clones, about 90% of them found once; the top ten carry about 27%. Sequences were obtained from CD8+ T cells sorted from blood. The receptors shown here come from a human donor in good health.

The rearrangement joins TRBV19 to TRBJ1-5; D not resolved. From germline, CDR1 is LNHDA and CDR2 SQIVND (reference sequence). The CDR3 sequence is 15 residues long. V lost 3 bases and J 0 bases, leaving 9 bases between the germline ends. The CDR3 region is CASSMWVLSNQPQHF. Written as DNA, the CDR3 is TGTGCCAGTAGTATGTGGGTCCTTAGCAATCAGCCCCAGCATTTT.

The chain employs TRBV6-6 and TRBJ1-2; D ambiguous. V was shortened by 6 bases and J by 8 bases, with 16 bases between the two germline ends. The CDR3 has 13 residues. Germline assignment: CDR1 MNHNY and CDR2 SVGAGI (reference sequence). The CDR3 DNA reads as TGTGCCAGCAGATCGGACGGAGGGCTGGGCTACACCTTC. Encoded protein: CASRSDGGLGYTF.

CDR3 sequence (DNA): TGTGCCAGCAGATCCGGTGGGGAGACCCAGTACTTC. This codes for CASRSGGETQYF. This chain connects TRBV5-4 to TRBJ2-5; D call uncertain. V lost 5 bases and J lost 5, with 10 bases in between. Germline V CDR1 and CDR2: SGHNT, YYREEE (reference sequence). This CDR3 region has 12 residues.

The rearrangement links TRBV4-1 to TRBJ2-1; 9 bases fit TRBD2. The length of the CDR3 is 15 residues. Germline V gene data show CDR1 as MGHRA and CDR2 as YSYEKL. J gave up 4 bases and V 1 base, and 2 bases lay outside the gene matches. This chain's CDR3 is CASSQASGIYNEQFF. The CDR3 DNA sequence: TGCGCCAGCAGCCAAGCTAGCGGGATATACAATGAGCAGTTCTTC.

This clone showed up just once. The chain links TRBV29-1 to TRBJ2-5; 11 bases align to TRBD1. This CDR3 region has 14 residues. V was pared by 3 bases and J by 4 bases, with 4 bases of the junction left unmatched. The V gene's germline CDR1 is SQVTM and CDR2 ANQGSEA. Written as DNA, the CDR3 is TGCAGCGTTGAGGGGACAGGGGGGGTAGAGACCCAGTACTTC. This encodes CSVEGTGGVETQYF.

The chain links TRBV6-1 to TRBJ2-3; D is unclear. Germline loops: CDR1 MNHNS, CDR2 SASEGT. There are 13 residues in the CDR3. V was clipped by 1 base and J by 12 bases, with 14 bases between them. CDR3 sequence reads: CASSEVGPLGQYF. The CDR3 DNA reads TGTGCCAGCAGTGAAGTCGGGCCACTGGGACAGTATTTT.

The chain recombines TRBV20-1 with TRBJ1-1; a weak D match, TRBD1 (5 bases). The CDR3 length is 11 residues. Germline V gene data show CDR1 as DFQATT and CDR2 as SNEGSKA (reference sequence). In DNA form, the CDR3 reads TGCACCACATCCTGGGGGACTGAAGCTTTCTTT. Translation: CTTSWGTEAFF.

V usage is TRBV27 and J usage is TRBJ2-7; D perhaps matches TRBD2 (5 bases). CDR1 MNHEY and CDR2 SMNVEV come from the germline V gene (reference sequence). Trimming stripped 2 bases from V and 3 bases from J, with 11 bases between. CDR3 length equals 14 residues. CDR3 region: CASSLSGTHYEQYF. The CDR3 DNA follows: TGTGCCAGCAGTTTAAGCGGCACACACTACGAGCAGTACTTC.

The sample holds one count of this clone. V is TRBV7-6 and J is TRBJ2-2; D is ambiguous. V was clipped by 3 bases and J by 3 bases, with 5 bases between them. The CDR3 is made up of 13 amino acids. Germline V lookup: CDR1 SGHVS, CDR2 FNYEAQ. CDR3 sequence: CASSFEHTGELFF. CDR3 nucleotide sequence: TGTGCCAGCAGCTTCGAGCACACCGGGGAGCTGTTTTTT.

The chain employs TRBV9 and TRBJ2-1; D perhaps matches TRBD2 (6 bases). V lost 8 bases to trimming and J lost 1 base, with 10 bases between them. CDR1 and CDR2 from the germline V gene are SGDLS and YYNGEE. The CDR3 loop spans 13 amino acids. Here the CDR3 reads CASRRDSYNEQFF. CDR3 in DNA: TGTGCCAGTAGGCGGGATTCCTACAATGAGCAGTTCTTC.

This chain joins TRBV7-9 and TRBJ1-5, with TRBD1 matching 8 bases. The CDR3 sequence is 15 residues long. Germline loops: CDR1 SEHNR, CDR2 FQNEAQ (reference sequence). V was pared by 0 bases and J by 5 bases, with 3 bases of the junction left unmatched. The CDR3 coding sequence is TGTGCCAGCAGCTTAGCCACAGGGGGGGATCAGCCCCAGCATTTT. Protein sequence: CASSLATGGDQPQHF.

This sequence joins TRBV7-9 and TRBJ2-5; D is unresolved. The J call may be mistaken, given a closer DNA end match to TRBJ2-7. Germline-derived CDR1 and CDR2 are SEHNR and FQNEAQ (reference sequence). CDR3 length: 13 amino acids. The CDR3 nucleotides read TGTGCCAGCAGCCCGCTGGCTGCCGTCGAGCAGTACTTC. It is translated as CASSPLAAVEQYF.

This chain uses TRBV19 with TRBJ1-3; the D gene is possibly TRBD1 (6 bases). The CDR3 sequence is 17 residues long. V was cut by 5 bases and J by 4 bases, with 21 bases left in between. Per the germline V gene, CDR1 is LNHDA and CDR2 is SQIVND (reference sequence). CDR3 amino acids: CASSGAPRGGTGNTIYF. CDR3 sequence (DNA): TGTGCCAGTAGTGGGGCCCCGCGTGGGGGCACAGGAAACACCATATATTTT.

This clone occurred once. The chain links TRBV2 to TRBJ1-4; D may be TRBD1 (6 bases). This CDR3 has 15 amino acids. Germline values: CDR1 SNHLY, CDR2 FYNNEI. Trimming stripped 4 bases from V and 8 bases from J, with 17 bases between. The chain's CDR3 is CASSVMGGRREKLFF. CDR3 in DNA: TGTGCCAGCAGTGTGATGGGGGGGCGTAGGGAAAAACTGTTTTTT.

The rearrangement joins TRBV14 to TRBJ2-1; D remains ambiguous. This CDR3 comprises 14 residues. V lost 4 bases and J 4 bases, leaving 11 bases between the germline ends. Looked up from germline, CDR1 is SGHDN and CDR2 is FVKESK. CDR3 sequence: CASSLGVGYNEQFF. The CDR3 region has the DNA TGTGCCAGCAGCCTTGGGGTAGGGTACAATGAGCAGTTCTTC.